The table lists the clone carrying this T cell receptor (beta chain) with a count of one. The CDR3 runs 15 residues. Per the germline V gene, CDR1 is SEHNR and CDR2 is FQNEAQ (reference sequence). Trimming took 3 bases from V and 7 from J; bases not matched to a gene: 8. The data are from a study of CD8 T cells in Susac syndrome. From blood CD8+ and CD4+ T cells, TCR beta sequences were generated. RNA in amounts of about 0.5 to 1 ug was reverse transcribed with random hexamers. Amplification of TCR beta CDR3 spanned 54 Vbeta and 13 Jbeta via immunoSEQ multiplex PCR. TCRdb ran MiXCR on the immunoSEQ multiplex PCR reads and lists one entry per CDR3 protein. The repertoire holds tens of thousands of distinct CDR3 sequences, roughly 94% seen once, with roughly 0.4% in the top ten.

The sequenced sample consisted of CD8+ T cells from PBMCs. This chain uses TRBV7-9 with TRBJ2-1; TRBD1 matches at 8 bases. The clonotype originates from a human donor with multiple sclerosis. Here the CDR3 reads CASSFPGTGFNEQFF. The CDR3 coding sequence is TGTGCCAGCAGCTTCCCCGGGACAGGCTTTAATGAGCAGTTCTTC.